This is a list of T cell receptor beta chains from one sample in a study of T cell responses to AZD1222 COVID-19 vaccine. Data came from immunoSEQ multiplex PCR; TCRdb stores just in-frame clones and leaves some out. Here the sample spans fewer than 150,000 clones, 75% to 90% being singletons. Sequencing was performed on peripheral blood, taken 28 days after the second AZD1222 dose. All receptors come from an adult who received the AZD1222 COVID-19 vaccine. The CDR3 runs from the conserved cysteine through the conserved F or W. A D gene is named only where the DNA matches it firmly. The size entry is marked missing in some rows and otherwise reads once, few, many or a size class.

cdr3_aa cdr3_nt v_call clone_size j_call d_call
CASSLVGLQETQYF TGTGCCAGCAGCTTAGTGGGACTGCAAGAGACCCAGTACTTC TRBV7-9 - TRBJ2-5 -
CSVVFQDTSRQTQYF TGCAGCGTTGTGTTCCAGGACACCTCACGTCAGACCCAGTACTTC TRBV29-1 - TRBJ2-5 -
CSVRPGTAYDEQYF TGCAGCGTGAGACCCGGGACAGCTTATGATGAGCAGTACTTC TRBV29-1 - TRBJ2-7 TRBD1
CASSLGGPNEKLFF TGCGCCAGCAGTTTAGGCGGCCCTAATGAAAAACTGTTTTTT TRBV5-1 - TRBJ1-4 -
CASSRQSSSYNEQFF TGTGCCAGCAGCCGACAGTCCAGCTCCTACAATGAGCAGTTCTTC TRBV9 - TRBJ2-1 -
CASRRALAGGYNEQFF TGTGCCAGCCGTAGGGCTCTAGCGGGAGGGTACAATGAGCAGTTCTTC TRBV27 - TRBJ2-1 TRBD2
CASSLLMRNTEAFF TGTGCCAGCAGCTTGCTGATGAGGAACACTGAAGCTTTCTTT TRBV5-6 - TRBJ1-1 -
CASSSTGTGTEATEAFF TGTGCCAGCAGCTCGACCGGGACAGGGACAGAAGCCACTGAAGCTTTCTTT TRBV7-3 few TRBJ1-1 TRBD1
CASSLEGSETQYF TGCGCCAGCAGCTTGGAGGGATCAGAGACCCAGTACTTC TRBV5-1 - TRBJ2-5 -
CATSDRRGVAEQFF TGTGCCACCAGTGATCGAAGGGGGGTAGCTGAGCAGTTCTTC TRBV24-1 - TRBJ2-1 -
CASTRRGEAFF TGTGCCAGTACGAGGAGGGGTGAAGCTTTCTTT TRBV19 once TRBJ1-1 -
CASSRRTEPNQPQHF TGTGCCAGTAGTCGGAGGACAGAACCCAATCAGCCCCAGCATTTT TRBV19 - TRBJ1-5 -
CASSILPGTPGRETQYF TGTGCCAGTAGTATACTTCCCGGGACCCCGGGCCGCGAGACCCAGTACTTC TRBV19 - TRBJ2-5 -
CASSGVGTNTEAFF TGTGCCAGCAGCGGGGTGGGTACTAACACTGAAGCTTTCTTT TRBV5-5 - TRBJ1-1 -
CASSGAGGAKNIQYF TGTGCCAGCAGCGGAGCAGGGGGAGCCAAAAACATTCAGTACTTC TRBV5-8 once TRBJ2-4 TRBD1
CASSLFSAEAFF TGTGCCAGCAGCTTGTTCAGCGCTGAAGCTTTCTTT TRBV5-6 - TRBJ1-1 -
CASSPVTSYNSPLHF TGTGCCAGCAGCCCGGTTACCTCCTATAATTCACCCCTCCACTTT TRBV7-8 once TRBJ1-6 -
CASSEDRVGNTGELFF TGTGCCAGCAGTGAAGATAGGGTAGGGAACACCGGGGAGCTGTTTTTT TRBV6-1 - TRBJ2-2 -
CASSGQAGGVDTQYF TGTGCCAGCAGTGGGCAAGCGGGAGGGGTCGATACGCAGTATTTT TRBV3-1/TRBV3-2 - TRBJ2-3 TRBD2
CASSRSTATNEKLFF TGTGCCAGCAGCCGATCTACCGCAACTAATGAAAAACTGTTTTTT TRBV14 - TRBJ1-4 -
CATRTGPNEKLFF TGTGCCACTCGGACAGGGCCTAATGAAAAACTGTTTTTT TRBV2 - TRBJ1-4 TRBD1
CASSFLRGSYNEQFF TGTGCCAGCAGCTTTTTGAGAGGGTCCTACAATGAGCAGTTCTTC TRBV7-6 - TRBJ2-1 -
CAITGTGDEQFF TGTGCCATCACAGGCACCGGGGATGAGCAGTTCTTC TRBV10-3 - TRBJ2-1 -
CASSQDSVTGELFF TGTGCCAGCAGCCAAGACAGTGTCACCGGGGAGCTGTTTTTT TRBV7-9 - TRBJ2-2 -
CASSQEVGRLDNEQFF TGTGCCAGCAGCCAAGAGGTGGGACGACTCGACAATGAGCAGTTCTTC TRBV4-2 - TRBJ2-1 -
CASSVGGTNEQFF TGTGCCAGCAGCGTAGGCGGGACCAATGAGCAGTTCTTC TRBV9 - TRBJ2-1 -
CASTESSSYYEQYF TGTGCCAGCACCGAATCGTCCTCATACTACGAGCAGTACTTC TRBV6-6 many TRBJ2-7 -
CASSPSGTGKGGLHF TGTGCCAGCAGTCCCTCCGGGACAGGGAAAGGTGGCCTCCACTTT TRBV4-2 - TRBJ1-6 TRBD1